This is a list of T cell receptor beta chains from one sample in a study of blood T cell repertoires in COVID-19. Assay: immunoSEQ multiplex PCR; the TCRdb copy retains only in-frame clones and omits some. This table holds around 160,000 clones, 80% to 90% found once. Sequencing was carried out using peripheral blood. All receptors come from a young man with COVID-19, enrolled during active disease. Both conserved end residues are part of each CDR3. The order of the fields is CDR3 length, clone size, V gene, D gene, J gene, CDR3 DNA, CDR3 protein. A D gene is named only where the DNA matches it firmly. The size field is filled for only some rows; it gives once, few, many or a size class.

>14|once|TRBV3-1/TRBV3-2|.|TRBJ1-2
TGTGCCAGCAGCCATGCCGGGACAAACTATGGCTACACCTTC
CASSHAGTNYGYTF
>14|.|TRBV7-9|TRBD2|TRBJ2-5
TGTGCCAGCAGCCTTCCGGGAGGCCAAGAGACCCAGTACTTC
CASSLPGGQETQYF
>14|.|TRBV28|.|TRBJ2-7
TGTGCCAGCAGTCACTCCACGGTGTCCTACGAGCAGTACTTC
CASSHSTVSYEQYF
>14|few|TRBV6-2/TRBV6-3|.|TRBJ2-4
TGTGCCAGCAGTAAAGATGCGGCCAAAAACATTCAGTACTTC
CASSKDAAKNIQYF
>16|.|TRBV24-1|TRBD2|TRBJ2-1
TGTGCCACCAGTGATTTAGGAGCGGGAGGGGATTATGAGCAGTTCTTC
CATSDLGAGGDYEQFF
>16|once|TRBV15|.|TRBJ2-7
TGTGCCACCAGCAGAGGCAGGGTGGGTACGGACTACGAGCAGTACTTC
CATSRGRVGTDYEQYF
>13|.|TRBV28|.|TRBJ2-1
TGTGCCAGCAGCCTTACCCTAGTATTTACACAGTTCTTC
CASSLTLVFTQFF
>13|.|TRBV5-8|.|TRBJ2-2
TGTGCCAGCAGCTTGGGGAGGGCCGGGGAGCTGTTTTTT
CASSLGRAGELFF
>13|.|TRBV21-1|.|TRBJ1-2
TGTGCCAGCAGCGAAAGGCGGGACTATGGCTACACCTTC
CASSERRDYGYTF
>17|.|TRBV28|TRBD2|TRBJ2-3
TGTGCCAGCGGCTACGGGACTATCCGGATTAGCACAGATACGCAGTATTTT
CASGYGTIRISTDTQYF
>16|.|TRBV28|TRBD2|TRBJ2-3
TGTGCCAGCAGTTTCTGGACTAGCGGAGGCACAGATACGCAGTATTTT
CASSFWTSGGTDTQYF
>14|once|TRBV5-5|.|TRBJ2-5
TGTGCCAGCAGCCCTGGACAGAGCCAAGAGACCCAGTACTTC
CASSPGQSQETQYF
>18|.|TRBV29-1|TRBD2|TRBJ2-2
TGCAGCGTCTGGGGTCGGACTAGCGGGAGTGGGCACACCGGGGAGCTGTTTTTT
CSVWGRTSGSGHTGELFF
>17|.|TRBV2|.|TRBJ2-3
TGTGCCAGCAGTGACCTTACTCGAAATTTACGCACAGATACGCAGTATTTT
CASSDLTRNLRTDTQYF
>14|once|TRBV29-1|.|TRBJ2-4
TGCAGCGTTGTACCCGGGGAGGCCAAAAACATTCAGTACTTC
CSVVPGEAKNIQYF
>14|once|TRBV18|.|TRBJ1-2
TGTGCCAGCTCACCAGGGGGCGAAGACTATGGCTACACCTTC
CASSPGGEDYGYTF
>13|.|TRBV7-2|.|TRBJ1-2
TGTGCCAGCAGCTTCAGGGATGCCTATGGCTACACCTTC
CASSFRDAYGYTF
>12|.|TRBV27|.|TRBJ2-7
TGTGCCACCCACCGGGTTGGAAACGAGCAGTACTTC
CATHRVGNEQYF
>14|.|TRBV9|TRBD2|TRBJ2-2
TGTGCCAGCAGCGGACTAGCGGGTTCCGGGGAGCTGTTTTTT
CASSGLAGSGELFF
>12|.|TRBV28|.|TRBJ1-2
TGTGCCAGCAGTACTTTAGGGGATGGCTACACCTTC
CASSTLGDGYTF